This is a list of T cell receptor beta chains from one sample in a study of CD8 T cells in Susac syndrome. TCRdb re-derived calls from the immunoSEQ multiplex PCR reads in MiXCR, one entry per CDR3 protein. The sample carries fewer than 200,000 distinct CDR3 sequences, 93% recorded once. The sequenced material came from CD4+ T cells from PBMCs. These receptors all come from a human donor in good health. The CDR3 runs from the conserved cysteine through the conserved F or W. The D gene is left open where the match is weak. Size tells how often a clone was seen (once, few, many) or the class of an expanded clone, and some rows leave it out.

D gene | clone size | J gene | V gene | CDR3 length | CDR3 protein | CDR3 DNA
TRBD1 | . | TRBJ1-6 | TRBV25-1 | 14 | CASRNRGRNSPLHF | TGTGCCAGCCGAAACAGGGGGAGGAATTCACCCCTCCACTTT
. | few | TRBJ2-3 | TRBV6-6 | 13 | CASSLLSTDTQYF | TGTGCCAGCAGTCTTTTGAGCACAGATACGCAGTATTTT
. | . | TRBJ1-3 | TRBV7-3 | 13 | CASSSRTGNTIYF | TGTGCCAGCAGCTCCCGTACCGGAAACACCATATATTTT
TRBD1 | once | TRBJ2-5 | TRBV5-6 | 18 | CASSSLVTTGGYRETQYF | TGTGCCAGCAGCTCCCTGGTTACGACAGGGGGTTACAGAGAGACCCAGTACTTC
TRBD2 | . | TRBJ2-1 | TRBV7-2 | 13 | CASGGGGYNEQFF | TGTGCCTCCGGGGGCGGGGGGTACAATGAGCAGTTCTTC
. | once | TRBJ1-4 | TRBV29-1 | 13 | CSVMRARNEKLFF | TGCAGCGTGATGAGGGCCCGTAATGAAAAACTGTTTTTT
. | . | TRBJ2-5 | TRBV7-6 | 17 | CASSLEAAGDYRGTQYF | TGTGCCAGCAGCTTAGAGGCGGCAGGGGATTATCGAGGGACCCAGTACTTC
. | . | TRBJ2-1 | TRBV14 | 17 | CASSQDPRLSSYNEQFF | TGTGCCAGCAGCCAGGACCCGCGGCTGAGCTCCTACAATGAGCAGTTCTTC
TRBD2 | once | TRBJ2-5 | TRBV7-9 | 15 | CASSLSTSQQETQYF | TGTGCCAGCAGCCTTTCGACTAGCCAACAAGAGACCCAGTACTTC
. | . | TRBJ2-7 | TRBV7-2 | 13 | CASSLATSYEQYF | TGTGCCAGCAGCTTAGCCACATCCTACGAGCAGTACTTC
. | . | TRBJ2-2 | TRBV7-2 | 15 | CASSLAHTSLGELFF | TGTGCCAGCAGCTTAGCCCACACTAGCCTCGGGGAGCTGTTTTTT
. | . | TRBJ1-1 | TRBV7-2 | 12 | CATGGVGTEAFF | TGTGCCACGGGGGGCGTGGGCACTGAAGCTTTCTTT
TRBD1 | once | TRBJ2-7 | TRBV7-2 | 15 | CASSLEWDRAYEQYF | TGTGCCAGCAGCTTAGAGTGGGACAGGGCCTACGAGCAGTACTTC
. | . | TRBJ2-4 | TRBV4-1 | 17 | CASSPLPGQLAKNIQYF | TGCGCCAGCAGCCCCTTACCAGGGCAACTAGCCAAAAACATTCAGTACTTC
. | . | TRBJ1-6 | TRBV28 | 12 | CATYNTGSPLHF | TGTGCCACCTACAATACAGGGTCACCCCTCCACTTT